A selection of T cell receptor beta chains follows, all from one sample in a study of blood T cell repertoires in COVID-19. The assay was immunoSEQ multiplex PCR, and TCRdb's table has in-frame clones only and misses some. Among around 190,000 clones listed, roughly 82% were seen once. Sequencing was performed on peripheral blood. The origin of the receptors is a woman aged 55-70 years with COVID-19, enrolled during active disease. CDR3s include the opening cysteine and the closing phenylalanine or tryptophan. A D gene is named only where the DNA matches it firmly. Size is stated for part of the rows, as once, few or many counts, or as a class when the clone is expanded.

v_call	d_call	j_call	clone_size	cdr3_nt	cdr3_aa
TRBV6-2/TRBV6-3	TRBD2	TRBJ2-1	-	TGTGCCAGCAGTTACGAGACTAGCTCGCAGTTCTTC	CASSYETSSQFF
TRBV4-2	-	TRBJ1-1	-	TGTGCCAGCAGCCTCCTCCCGGGGAACACTGAAGCTTTCTTT	CASSLLPGNTEAFF
TRBV27	-	TRBJ1-4	-	TGTGCCAGCAGTTTGGGCCCTGGGGAAAAACTGTTTTTT	CASSLGPGEKLFF
TRBV27	TRBD1	TRBJ1-2	-	TGTGCCAGCAGTTCGAGACAGGGGGGCCCTAACTATGGCTACACCTTC	CASSSRQGGPNYGYTF
TRBV5-1	TRBD2	TRBJ2-1	few	TGCGCCAGCAGCAGGGGACTAGCTCAGGGGGAGCAGTTCTTC	CASSRGLAQGEQFF
TRBV18	TRBD1	TRBJ1-6	-	TGTGCCAGCTCAACGGGGGACAGGAGAAATTCACCCCTCCACTTT	CASSTGDRRNSPLHF
TRBV3-1/TRBV3-2	-	TRBJ1-1	once	TGTGCCAGCAGCCAAGATGGGGGGAGCACTGAAGCTTTCTTT	CASSQDGGSTEAFF
TRBV28	-	TRBJ1-5	-	TGTGCCAGCAGTCCTTCCACCCAGAATCAGCCCCAGCATTTT	CASSPSTQNQPQHF
TRBV29-1	-	TRBJ2-2	-	TGCAGCGCCCGCTCTATGGCGGACACCGGGGAGCTGTTTTTT	CSARSMADTGELFF
TRBV18	TRBD1	TRBJ2-3	-	TGTGCCAGCTCCATTAAAACAGGGGCGAATACGCAGTATTTT	CASSIKTGANTQYF
TRBV12-2	-	TRBJ2-1	-	TGTGCAAGTCGCTTAGCCGTTAGGGGGCGCGGGAACAATGAGCAGTTCTTC	CASRLAVRGRGNNEQFF
TRBV19	-	TRBJ2-5	-	TGTGCCAGTAGTATCTCGAGGAATGTTGAGACCCAGTACTTC	CASSISRNVETQYF
TRBV19	TRBD1	TRBJ1-5	-	TGTGCCAGTACGACAGGGGGGGGCAATCAGCCCCAGCATTTT	CASTTGGGNQPQHF
TRBV29-1	TRBD1	TRBJ1-6	-	TGCAGCGTTCTGACAGGGGCAGGTTCACCCCTCCACTTT	CSVLTGAGSPLHF
TRBV7-2	-	TRBJ2-5	few	TGTGCCAGCAGTTCTGGGGGGGCCGGGGAGACCCAGTACTTC	CASSSGGAGETQYF
TRBV7-9	-	TRBJ2-3	-	TGTGCCAGCTTACTCACAGATACGCAGTATTTT	CASLLTDTQYF
TRBV28	TRBD2	TRBJ2-1	-	TGTGCCAGCAGCTCTCTAGCGGGAGGAGGGATGAATGAGCAGTTCTTC	CASSSLAGGGMNEQFF
TRBV24-1	TRBD1	TRBJ2-5	-	TGTGCCACCAGTGCCGGGACAGGGGTTAAAGAGACCCAGTACTTC	CATSAGTGVKETQYF
TRBV6-1	-	TRBJ1-1	once	TGTGCCAGCAGTGAAGCGCAGGGGCAGACTGAAGCTTTCTTT	CASSEAQGQTEAFF
TRBV11-1	-	TRBJ2-1	-	TGTGCCAGCAGCCTCTGGACTACCAGCAATGAGCAGTTCTTC	CASSLWTTSNEQFF
TRBV12-3/TRBV12-4	TRBD1	TRBJ1-2	-	TGTGCCAGCAGTCTGGACAGGGTGCGAGGCTACACCTTC	CASSLDRVRGYTF
TRBV6-5	TRBD1	TRBJ2-2	-	TGTGCCAGCAGTTATTGGCAGGGGGCGGCCGGGGAGCTGTTTTTT	CASSYWQGAAGELFF
TRBV5-1	TRBD2	TRBJ2-1	-	TGCGCCAGCAGCTTGGCGCTCGGGAGGGATGAGCAGTTCTTC	CASSLALGRDEQFF
TRBV6-1	TRBD1	TRBJ1-6	-	TGTGCCAGCAGTGAATCGTCGGGCAGGGGGGTGTATAATTCACCCCTCCACTTT	CASSESSGRGVYNSPLHF
TRBV3-1/TRBV3-2	TRBD2	TRBJ2-1	few	TGTGCCAGCAGCCTGTCAGGGCTAGCGGGGCAGAATGAGCAGTTCTTC	CASSLSGLAGQNEQFF
TRBV6-1	TRBD1	TRBJ2-7	-	TGTGCCAGCAGTGAAGGAGGGACAGTAAGGGAGCAGTACTTC	CASSEGGTVREQYF
TRBV7-3	TRBD2	TRBJ2-7	many	TGTGCCAGCAGCCCCGGCCCGCGGGAGGGAATATACGAGCAGTACTTC	CASSPGPREGIYEQYF
TRBV6-5	TRBD1	TRBJ1-6	-	TGTGCCAGCAGCCAGGTTGACAGGGGGCGTTCACCCCTCCACTTT	CASSQVDRGRSPLHF
TRBV15	-	TRBJ1-6	-	TGTGCCACCAGCAGAGCCGGGACAAGGAATTCACCCCTCCACTTT	CATSRAGTRNSPLHF
TRBV5-1	-	TRBJ1-5	-	TGCGCCAGCAGCCTATACCCCGTGACACAGGGAAGATATAGCAATCAGCCCCAGCATTTT	CASSLYPVTQGRYSNQPQHF
TRBV5-1	TRBD1	TRBJ2-3	few	TGCGCCAGCAGCATCGGACAGGGGGCCACAGATACGCAGTATTTT	CASSIGQGATDTQYF
TRBV7-2	TRBD1	TRBJ2-5	-	TGTGCCAGCAGCTTAGCGGGACAGCAAGAGACCCAGTACTTC	CASSLAGQQETQYF
TRBV5-1	-	TRBJ2-1	-	TGCGCCAGCAGGGGTACGGACACCTACAATGAGCAGTTCTTC	CASRGTDTYNEQFF
TRBV5-1	-	TRBJ1-5	-	TGCGCCAGCAGCTTAGCGGGGGGCTCTAATCAGCCCCAGCATTTT	CASSLAGGSNQPQHF
TRBV28	-	TRBJ2-7	once	TGTGCCAGCAGTTTAGGGGCTCCCGGCTACGAGCAGTACTTC	CASSLGAPGYEQYF
TRBV7-9	-	TRBJ1-1	few	TGTGCCAGCAGCTTAAACCCACAGGGTCTGGCTTTCTTT	CASSLNPQGLAFF
TRBV12-3/TRBV12-4	-	TRBJ1-1	-	TGTGCCAGCAGTTTAGACCTAACCACTGAAGCTTTCTTT	CASSLDLTTEAFF
TRBV6-5	-	TRBJ1-6	-	TGTGCCAGCAGTTACGGAGGGGCCCTTTCACCCCTCCACTTT	CASSYGGALSPLHF
TRBV29-1	-	TRBJ2-5	-	TGCAGCGTTGCCGCTACCGGGAGACCCCAAGAGACCCAGTACTTC	CSVAATGRPQETQYF
TRBV19	TRBD1	TRBJ1-5	once	TGTGCCAGTAGTCCAGGGGGTAGCAATCAGCCCCAGCATTTT	CASSPGGSNQPQHF
TRBV24-1	-	TRBJ2-3	-	TGTGCCACCAGTGACCCTAGACAGTCCACAGATACGCAGTATTTT	CATSDPRQSTDTQYF
TRBV4-3	-	TRBJ2-7	-	TGCGCCAGCAGCCGAATAGCGCAGAGCTCCTACGAGCAGTACTTC	CASSRIAQSSYEQYF
TRBV10-2	-	TRBJ2-7	-	TGCGCCAGCCCTCCCGGGGGCGAGCAGTACTTC	CASPPGGEQYF
TRBV28	TRBD1	TRBJ1-5	-	TGTGCCACTGGGACAGGGAGCAATCAGCCCCAGCATTTT	CATGTGSNQPQHF
TRBV7-3	TRBD2	TRBJ2-3	-	TGTGCCAGCAGCACGGGGGGGCCGGGCACAGATACGCAGTATTTT	CASSTGGPGTDTQYF
TRBV7-3	-	TRBJ1-6	few	TGTGCCAGCAGCTTAATGGCAGGACAGAATTCACCCCTCCACTTT	CASSLMAGQNSPLHF
TRBV4-1	-	TRBJ1-1	-	TGCGCCAGCAGCCAAGATCCCGCAGGTCCGAACACTGAAGCTTTCTTT	CASSQDPAGPNTEAFF
TRBV19	-	TRBJ2-3	-	TGTGCCAGTAGTAACCCAGGGCGCACAGATACGCAGTATTTT	CASSNPGRTDTQYF
TRBV5-1	TRBD2	TRBJ2-5	-	TGCGCCAGCAGTAAAATAGCGGGGGGCCAAGAGACCCAGTACTTC	CASSKIAGGQETQYF
TRBV19	TRBD2	TRBJ2-7	-	TGTGCCAGTAGTATAAGGGCTAGCGGGCTGTCCCGACGCGAGCAGTACTTC	CASSIRASGLSRREQYF
TRBV10-1	-	TRBJ2-1	-	TGCGCCAGCAGTGAGGTGGGGGGGCTTCGGTTCTTC	CASSEVGGLRFF
TRBV10-1	-	TRBJ2-5	once	TGCGCCAGCACCACGAAAGGGAGGGAGACCCAGTACTTC	CASTTKGRETQYF
TRBV28	-	TRBJ2-7	-	TGTGCCAGCAGTCAACCCGGGCCAGGGTCCTCCTACGAGCAGTACTTC	CASSQPGPGSSYEQYF
TRBV7-9	TRBD2	TRBJ2-3	-	TGTGCCAGCAGCTTCCTTAGCGGGGGGGCTGGGGATACGCAGTATTTT	CASSFLSGGAGDTQYF
TRBV9	TRBD1	TRBJ2-3	-	TGTGCCAGCAGCGTGGGACAGGGGTTGGGAACAGATACGCAGTATTTT	CASSVGQGLGTDTQYF
TRBV19	-	TRBJ2-4	-	TGTGCCAGTAGTATAGTGGGGACACCTGCGCTTCAGTACTTC	CASSIVGTPALQYF
TRBV2	-	TRBJ1-2	few	TGTGCCGGGGGGTTGGACTATGGCTACACCTTC	CAGGLDYGYTF
TRBV18	TRBD2	TRBJ2-1	-	TGTGCCAGCTCACCAGGGGGGGGCAATGAGCAGTTCTTC	CASSPGGGNEQFF
TRBV27	TRBD2	TRBJ2-1	few	TGTGCCAGCAGGGGACTAGCGGGAGTTCATGAGCAGTTCTTC	CASRGLAGVHEQFF